The clone carrying this T cell receptor (beta chain) is a singleton in its sample. The data originate from a study of shared T cell receptors in the human thymus. Produced via immunoSEQ multiplex PCR; TCRdb's table is partial and in-frame only. The repertoire has over 450,000 clones, roughly 74% of them found once; the top ten carry 0.013%. Germline-derived CDR1 and CDR2 are KGHSH and LQKENI. V trimming: 3 bases; J trimming: 2 bases; junction bases outside the gene matches: 11. CDR3 length: 17 amino acids. This sample also belongs to another study, concerning human thymus T cells. From that second work: Donors were healthy Finnish infants having corrective surgery for congenital heart defects. It was from resections taken during corrective heart surgery that the thymus tissue came. Usage of V and J genes appeared biased in thymic and blood repertoires. Related work found strong thymic repertoire overlap between unrelated individuals.

The receptor comes from a boy younger than two with a congenital heart defect. Sequenced material: thymocytes. The V gene is TRBV18, the J gene TRBJ1-2; 8 bases align to TRBD1. The CDR3 loop is CASSPKQGVKWNYGYTF. The CDR3 nucleotides read TGTGCCAGCTCACCGAAACAGGGGGTTAAGTGGAACTATGGCTACACCTTC.